This T cell receptor beta chain originates from a study of regulatory T cells in long-lasting Graves disease. With respect to this clonotype: Its antigen remains unidentified.

Study outcomes and limitations: Analysis covered peripheral blood alone, not thyroid tissue.

According to the study, TCR beta libraries were built with iRepertoire HTBI primers and CDR3-region Arm-PCR. One entry per CDR3 protein, called by TCRdb with MiXCR from the multiplex PCR reads. Of 360,000 or so distinct CDR3 sequences in the sample, about 10% were seen once. Time point in this sample: newly diagnosed GD, antithyroid drugs for less than 3 months. TCR sequences were obtained from RNA taken from PBMCs. Trimming took off 5 bases at V and 7 bases at J, with 15 bases between the two ends. CDR3 size: 13 residues. The germline gives CDR1 SGHRS, CDR2 YFSETQ. These sequences were also reported in another study, on T cells in Graves' hyperthyroidism and ophthalmopathy. This second study says: An absence of ophthalmopathy progression within 18 months meant stable Graves' hyperthyroidism. HTBI primers were used for first-round RT-PCR of the TCR CDR3. Also found in blood were most expanded thyroid clonotypes above 0.001.

The chain is built from TRBV5-1 and TRBJ1-1, with D perhaps matching TRBD1 (6 bases). Sequences were derived from peripheral blood mononuclear cells (PBMCs), sampled at new diagnosis, from a patient treated with antithyroid drugs. The clonotype originates from a woman aged 18-35 years with Graves disease. The CDR3 sequence is CASSPRRGGEAFF. The CDR3 DNA follows: TGCGCCAGCAGTCCCCGGAGGGGGGGTGAAGCTTTCTTT.